What follows are 12 T cell receptor beta chains derived from one specimen sequenced in a study of blood T cell repertoires in COVID-19. Assay used: immunoSEQ multiplex PCR; TCRdb lists only in-frame clones, some missing. Of about 160,000 clones in the sample, about 92% were seen once. Specimen: peripheral blood. The receptors derive from a man aged 30 to 39 with COVID-19, enrolled during active disease.

This clone showed up just once. V is TRBV4-2 and J is TRBJ1-2, with D perhaps matching TRBD1 (5 bases). V lost 4 bases, J lost 7 bases, and 13 bases lay in between. CDR1 LGHNA and CDR2 YNFKEQ come from the germline V gene. The CDR3 consists of 13 residues. DNA for the CDR3: TGTGCCAGCAGCCCTGGGGGGACCGGTGGCTACACCTTC. It codes for CASSPGGTGGYTF.

This clone was observed a single time. This chain uses TRBV5-1 with TRBJ1-2, with 8 bases matching TRBD1. The CDR3 runs to 13 residues. The V and J ends lost 4 bases and 9 bases, in that order; junction bases with no gene match: 8. Germline lookup yields CDR1 SGHRS and CDR2 YFSETQ. The CDR3 loop is CASSPNDRGRYTF. Written as DNA, the CDR3 is TGCGCCAGCAGCCCCAACGACAGGGGTCGCTACACCTTC. The full variable domain, its missing parts supplied by reference TRBV5-1 and TRBJ1-2, is KAGVTQTPRYLIKTRGQQVTLSCSPISGHRSVSWYQQTPGQGLQFLFEYFSETQRNKGNFPGRFSGRQFSNSRSEMNVSTLELGDSALYLCASSPNDRGRYTFGSGTRLTVV.

The chain carries TRBV7-8 and TRBJ2-1; TRBD2 matches at 13 bases. The trim removed 5 bases at V and 7 bases at J, leaving 11 bases unmatched. In germline, CDR1 is SGHVS, CDR2 FQNEAQ. The CDR3 covers 17 residues. CDR3 bases: TGTGCCAGCAGCCCGACAACTAGCGGGGGGGCTCAAAATGAGCAGTTCTTC. Translated, it gives CASSPTTSGGAQNEQFF.

This chain uses TRBV7-3 with TRBJ2-2; D is ambiguous. The CDR3 loop spans 15 amino acids. From germline, CDR1 is SGHTA and CDR2 FQGTGA. V was shortened by 5 bases and J by 2 bases, with 12 bases between the two germline ends. The CDR3 DNA sequence: TGTGCCAGCAGCCCTCGGAACAGAAACACCGGGGAGCTGTTTTTT. Amino acids: CASSPRNRNTGELFF.

This clone was detected only once. The chain uses TRBV5-1 and TRBJ2-3; no definite D call. The CDR3 spans 15 residues. Germline lookup yields CDR1 SGHRS and CDR2 YFSETQ. The V end was cut by 0 bases, the J end by 2 bases, with 10 bases between. For the CDR3, the DNA is TGCGCCAGCAGCTTGGGTCAGGATTACACAGATACGCAGTATTTT. This gives the protein CASSLGQDYTDTQYF.

V usage is TRBV5-1 and J usage is TRBJ2-7; D is perhaps TRBD1 (5 bases). Trimming removed 0 bases at V and 5 bases at J, with 12 bases between. CDR3 size: 14 residues. Germline lookup yields CDR1 SGHRS and CDR2 YFSETQ. This chain's CDR3 is CASSLAGREHEQYF. Here the CDR3 DNA reads TGCGCCAGCAGCTTGGCGGGCAGGGAACACGAGCAGTACTTC.

The chain uses TRBV21-1 and TRBJ1-5. TRBV21-1 has pseudogene status. The CDR3 consists of 17 residues. The CDR3 here is CASSKAGASGSNQPQHF. Here the CDR3 DNA reads TGTGCCAGCAGCAAAGCTGGAGCGTCGGGTAGCAATCAGCCCCAGCATTTT.

This chain connects TRBV7-9 to TRBJ1-4, with unresolved D. V lost 1 base and J lost 4, with 4 bases in between. The CDR3 consists of 13 residues. The germline gives CDR1 SEHNR, CDR2 FQNEAQ (reference sequence). CDR3 in DNA: TGTGCCAGCAGCTTAGACAGTAATGAAAAACTGTTTTTT. As protein: CASSLDSNEKLFF.

The chain carries TRBV4-3 and TRBJ2-7; 9 bases map to TRBD1. The germline V gene encodes CDR1 LGHNA and CDR2 YSLEER. The CDR3 sequence is 16 residues long. The V segment lost 2 bases and the J segment 4 bases; nucleotides outside the gene matches: 9. The CDR3 protein is CASSQPWDRARYEQYF. For the CDR3, the DNA is TGCGCCAGCAGCCAACCATGGGACAGGGCGAGGTACGAGCAGTACTTC.

The V call is TRBV6-5, the J call TRBJ1-1, with 10 bases matching TRBD1. V lost 8 bases to trimming and J lost 1 base; unmatched junction nucleotides: 4. This CDR3 comprises 14 residues. CDR1 is MNHEY, CDR2 SVGAGI, per germline. CDR3 sequence (DNA): TGTGCCAGCCGACAGGGGGCCGAGAACACTGAAGCTTTCTTT. Protein: CASRQGAENTEAFF.

The CDR3 DNA reads TGTGCCAGCAGCTTATCGGTTGGTGAGCAGTTCTTC. Translation: CASSLSVGEQFF. The rearrangement links TRBV7-2 to TRBJ2-1; no clear D gene. V gave up 2 bases and J gave up 9 bases, with 8 bases separating them. Looked up from germline, CDR1 is SGHTA and CDR2 is FQGNSA. There are 12 residues in the CDR3.

The rearrangement joins TRBV28 to TRBJ1-6; unclear D gene. The CDR3 consists of 14 residues. Trimming shortened V by 7 bases and J by 5 bases, and 12 bases separated the two germline ends. Germline CDR1 is MDHEN and CDR2 is SYDVKM. In DNA, the CDR3 is TGTGCCAGCATCCTCGCGGGAGATAATTCACCCCTCCACTTT. It specifies CASILAGDNSPLHF.